This is a list of T cell receptor beta chains from one sample in a study of blood T cell repertoires in COVID-19. This table comes from immunoSEQ multiplex PCR, and its TCRdb copy is limited to in-frame clones, with some not included. The data show about 120,000 clones, with 80% to 90% seen just once and approximately 20% held by the top ten. The sequenced material came from peripheral blood. These receptor sequences come from a human donor with acute or convalescent COVID-19. The donor label of this sample is uncertain. Both conserved end residues are part of each CDR3. The order of the fields is clone size, CDR3 length, D gene, J gene, V gene, CDR3 DNA, CDR3 protein. A D gene is named only where the DNA matches it firmly. Clone sizes are given selectively: once, few, many, or a class where the clone is expanded.

clone_size: NA; cdr3_length: 14; d_call: TRBD1; j_call: TRBJ2-7; v_call: TRBV18; cdr3_nt: TGTGCCAGCTCACCAACGGGACAGACCTACGAGCAGTACTTC; cdr3_aa: CASSPTGQTYEQYF
clone_size: NA; cdr3_length: 18; d_call: NA; j_call: TRBJ1-5; v_call: TRBV25-1; cdr3_nt: TGTGCCAGCAGTGATTCCGTCTTGGACAATAAAGGTTATCAGCCCCAGCATTTT; cdr3_aa: CASSDSVLDNKGYQPQHF
clone_size: NA; cdr3_length: 19; d_call: NA; j_call: TRBJ1-3; v_call: TRBV21-1; cdr3_nt: TGTGCCAGCAGCAAAGCGCGGGGGGCCCCACAGGGGGCGGGAAACACCATATATTTT; cdr3_aa: CASSKARGAPQGAGNTIYF
clone_size: NA; cdr3_length: 16; d_call: NA; j_call: TRBJ1-4; v_call: TRBV7-9; cdr3_nt: TGTGCCAGCAGCTGGCGAACAGGGAGTACCAATGAAAAACTGTTTTTT; cdr3_aa: CASSWRTGSTNEKLFF
clone_size: NA; cdr3_length: 18; d_call: TRBD2; j_call: TRBJ2-3; v_call: TRBV2; cdr3_nt: TGTGCCAGCAGTGTCCCGGGACTAGCAACGAAGCACGCAGATACGCAGTATTTT; cdr3_aa: CASSVPGLATKHADTQYF
clone_size: NA; cdr3_length: 12; d_call: NA; j_call: TRBJ1-1; v_call: TRBV19; cdr3_nt: TGTGCCAGTAGAACCTTGGCCACTGAAGCTTTCTTT; cdr3_aa: CASRTLATEAFF
clone_size: NA; cdr3_length: 16; d_call: NA; j_call: TRBJ2-2; v_call: TRBV10-3; cdr3_nt: TGTGCCATCAGTGAGGACGGGAGTGGGAGGACCGGGGAGCTGTTTTTT; cdr3_aa: CAISEDGSGRTGELFF
clone_size: NA; cdr3_length: 14; d_call: TRBD2; j_call: TRBJ2-7; v_call: TRBV10-3; cdr3_nt: TGTGCCATCAGTGGTGGCGGGGGGGTTCTCGAGCAGTACTTC; cdr3_aa: CAISGGGGVLEQYF
clone_size: NA; cdr3_length: 14; d_call: TRBD2; j_call: TRBJ2-7; v_call: TRBV5-6; cdr3_nt: TGTGCCAGCACCTTGTTAGGACTAGAGGGGGAGCAGTACTTC; cdr3_aa: CASTLLGLEGEQYF
clone_size: NA; cdr3_length: 15; d_call: NA; j_call: TRBJ1-5; v_call: TRBV28; cdr3_nt: TGTGCCAGCAGTTTATGGGGCGGGTTGCATCAGCCCCAGCATTTT; cdr3_aa: CASSLWGGLHQPQHF
clone_size: NA; cdr3_length: 14; d_call: NA; j_call: TRBJ1-1; v_call: TRBV19; cdr3_nt: TGTGCCAGTAGTCGAGGGGGATCGAACACTGAAGCTTTCTTT; cdr3_aa: CASSRGGSNTEAFF
clone_size: NA; cdr3_length: 14; d_call: TRBD2; j_call: TRBJ2-3; v_call: TRBV9; cdr3_nt: TGTGCCAGCTCGACTAGCGGGAGTGCAGATACGCAGTATTTT; cdr3_aa: CASSTSGSADTQYF
clone_size: NA; cdr3_length: 18; d_call: TRBD2; j_call: TRBJ2-3; v_call: TRBV15; cdr3_nt: TGTGCCACCAGCAGTCTTATGAGAGCGGGGGGACGCACAGATACGCAGTATTTT; cdr3_aa: CATSSLMRAGGRTDTQYF
clone_size: NA; cdr3_length: 19; d_call: TRBD2; j_call: TRBJ2-3; v_call: TRBV7-9; cdr3_nt: TGTGCCAGCAGCTCAGACACCTTCAGACTAGCGCTTGACACAGATACGCAGTATTTT; cdr3_aa: CASSSDTFRLALDTDTQYF
clone_size: NA; cdr3_length: 15; d_call: TRBD1; j_call: TRBJ2-1; v_call: TRBV7-3; cdr3_nt: TGTGCCAGCAGCTTAACGAGGGCAGGGGGCAATGAGCAGTTCTTC; cdr3_aa: CASSLTRAGGNEQFF
clone_size: NA; cdr3_length: 14; d_call: NA; j_call: TRBJ2-7; v_call: TRBV27; cdr3_nt: TGTGCCAGCAGTTTATTCGGGGGACCCTACGAGCAGTACTTC; cdr3_aa: CASSLFGGPYEQYF
clone_size: NA; cdr3_length: 14; d_call: NA; j_call: TRBJ1-1; v_call: TRBV28; cdr3_nt: TGTGCCACACAGGGTGTAGTCCCTTACACTGAAGCTTTCTTT; cdr3_aa: CATQGVVPYTEAFF
clone_size: NA; cdr3_length: 12; d_call: NA; j_call: TRBJ2-5; v_call: TRBV28; cdr3_nt: TGTGCCAGCAGCCCGGGACAAGAGACCCAGTACTTC; cdr3_aa: CASSPGQETQYF
clone_size: once; cdr3_length: 15; d_call: NA; j_call: TRBJ1-1; v_call: TRBV28; cdr3_nt: TGTGCCAGCAGTCCGGGCCAGGGGCTGGGCACTGAAGCTTTCTTT; cdr3_aa: CASSPGQGLGTEAFF
clone_size: NA; cdr3_length: 17; d_call: TRBD2; j_call: TRBJ2-1; v_call: TRBV4-2; cdr3_nt: TGTGCCAGCAGCCACAGGGTTGGACTAGCGGGGTACAATGAGCAGTTCTTC; cdr3_aa: CASSHRVGLAGYNEQFF
clone_size: NA; cdr3_length: 15; d_call: TRBD1; j_call: TRBJ1-2; v_call: TRBV7-9; cdr3_nt: TGTGCCAGCGGATCCACGACAGGGGCTAACTATGGCTACACCTTC; cdr3_aa: CASGSTTGANYGYTF
clone_size: NA; cdr3_length: 16; d_call: TRBD2; j_call: TRBJ2-1; v_call: TRBV18; cdr3_nt: TGTGCCAGCTCAAAGGGGACTAGCGGGTCCTACAATGAGCAGTTCTTC; cdr3_aa: CASSKGTSGSYNEQFF
clone_size: NA; cdr3_length: 13; d_call: TRBD1; j_call: TRBJ1-4; v_call: TRBV29-1; cdr3_nt: TGCAGCGTTGAGAAGGGACAGGGGGAAAAACTGTTTTTT; cdr3_aa: CSVEKGQGEKLFF
clone_size: NA; cdr3_length: 15; d_call: NA; j_call: TRBJ2-7; v_call: TRBV2; cdr3_nt: TGTGCCAGCAGTGAAGGTACGGGGGGCAGAAACGAGCAGTACTTC; cdr3_aa: CASSEGTGGRNEQYF
clone_size: once; cdr3_length: 12; d_call: TRBD1; j_call: TRBJ1-2; v_call: TRBV7-8; cdr3_nt: TGTGCCAGCAGCCTCGGACAGGTTGGCTACACCTTC; cdr3_aa: CASSLGQVGYTF
clone_size: NA; cdr3_length: 15; d_call: NA; j_call: TRBJ2-2; v_call: TRBV30; cdr3_nt: TGTGCCTACTTACAGTTCCGTCGTTGGTCCGGGGAGCTGTTTTTT; cdr3_aa: CAYLQFRRWSGELFF
clone_size: NA; cdr3_length: 12; d_call: NA; j_call: TRBJ1-5; v_call: TRBV30; cdr3_nt: TGTGCCTGGAGACAGGGAGACCAGCCCCAGCATTTT; cdr3_aa: CAWRQGDQPQHF
clone_size: NA; cdr3_length: 13; d_call: NA; j_call: TRBJ1-2; v_call: TRBV2; cdr3_nt: TGTGCCAGCAAACCAAACAGGTTTCGAGGCTACACCTTC; cdr3_aa: CASKPNRFRGYTF
clone_size: NA; cdr3_length: 14; d_call: NA; j_call: TRBJ1-1; v_call: TRBV18; cdr3_nt: TGTGCCAGCTCACCACAGGGGCTGGAGGGTGAAGCTTTCTTT; cdr3_aa: CASSPQGLEGEAFF
clone_size: NA; cdr3_length: 14; d_call: NA; j_call: TRBJ1-6; v_call: TRBV28; cdr3_nt: TGTGCCAGCGTGAGTGGAGGGGCGAATTCACCCCTCCACTTT; cdr3_aa: CASVSGGANSPLHF
clone_size: NA; cdr3_length: 13; d_call: NA; j_call: TRBJ1-2; v_call: TRBV18; cdr3_nt: TGTGCCAGCTCACCATTAGGGGCCTATGGCTACACCTTC; cdr3_aa: CASSPLGAYGYTF
clone_size: NA; cdr3_length: 14; d_call: TRBD1; j_call: TRBJ1-2; v_call: TRBV19; cdr3_nt: TGTGCCAGTAGTATTGTAGGACAGGGGGATGGCTACACCTTC; cdr3_aa: CASSIVGQGDGYTF
clone_size: NA; cdr3_length: 13; d_call: TRBD1; j_call: TRBJ1-2; v_call: TRBV7-8; cdr3_nt: TGTGCCAGCAGCACCAGGACAGGGGGTGGCTACACCTTC; cdr3_aa: CASSTRTGGGYTF
clone_size: NA; cdr3_length: 14; d_call: TRBD2; j_call: TRBJ2-5; v_call: TRBV5-4; cdr3_nt: TGTGCCAGCAGCTTGTGGAGCGGGGCAGAGACCCAGTACTTC; cdr3_aa: CASSLWSGAETQYF
clone_size: NA; cdr3_length: 11; d_call: NA; j_call: TRBJ1-4; v_call: TRBV19; cdr3_nt: TGTGCCAGTAGGACGGGACTTCACTACGTTTTT; cdr3_aa: CASRTGLHYVF
clone_size: NA; cdr3_length: 15; d_call: NA; j_call: TRBJ2-1; v_call: TRBV19; cdr3_nt: TGTGCCAGTAGTATAGGAGAGGTAGCTCGGGATGAGCAGTTCTTC; cdr3_aa: CASSIGEVARDEQFF
clone_size: NA; cdr3_length: 16; d_call: TRBD1; j_call: TRBJ1-5; v_call: TRBV6-9; cdr3_nt: TGTGCCAGCAGTTATCCCCACGACAGGGTAGGGCAGCCCCAGCATTTT; cdr3_aa: CASSYPHDRVGQPQHF
clone_size: NA; cdr3_length: 14; d_call: TRBD1; j_call: TRBJ1-1; v_call: TRBV29-1; cdr3_nt: TGCAGCGGAACGACAGGGTTAGGTAACACTGAAGCTTTCTTT; cdr3_aa: CSGTTGLGNTEAFF
clone_size: NA; cdr3_length: 15; d_call: NA; j_call: TRBJ2-4; v_call: TRBV29-1; cdr3_nt: TGCAGCGTTGGGGTGGCGGGGACGGAGAAAAACATTCAGTACTTC; cdr3_aa: CSVGVAGTEKNIQYF
clone_size: NA; cdr3_length: 14; d_call: NA; j_call: TRBJ1-6; v_call: TRBV5-1; cdr3_nt: TGCGCCAGCAGCTTGGGGACAGAAAATTCACCCCTCCACTTT; cdr3_aa: CASSLGTENSPLHF
clone_size: NA; cdr3_length: 16; d_call: NA; j_call: TRBJ2-2; v_call: TRBV6-2/TRBV6-3; cdr3_nt: TGTGCCAGCAGTTCCCGTCGACTAGAGAACACCGGGGAGCTGTTTTTT; cdr3_aa: CASSSRRLENTGELFF
clone_size: NA; cdr3_length: 18; d_call: NA; j_call: TRBJ1-2; v_call: TRBV10-3; cdr3_nt: TGTGCCATCAGTGAGTCGAGCCCCTGGAGAGGACTCACCTATGGCTACACCTTC; cdr3_aa: CAISESSPWRGLTYGYTF
clone_size: NA; cdr3_length: 19; d_call: TRBD2; j_call: TRBJ2-1; v_call: TRBV18; cdr3_nt: TGTGCCAGCTCATCCCAATTCGGGACTAGCGCATACAGGGAAGGCGAGCAGTTCTTC; cdr3_aa: CASSSQFGTSAYREGEQFF
clone_size: once; cdr3_length: 17; d_call: TRBD1; j_call: TRBJ2-7; v_call: TRBV7-9; cdr3_nt: TGTGCCAGCAGTTATTCGGGTTGGACAGGGGTCTCCTACGAGCAGTACTTC; cdr3_aa: CASSYSGWTGVSYEQYF